This TCR beta chain was captured by sequencing in a study of T cell responses to AZD1222 COVID-19 vaccine. This clone was detected once. As yet, its antigen is unknown. Clones were read by immunoSEQ multiplex PCR, and TCRdb kept only the in-frame ones, dropping some. Here the sample spans about 120,000 clones, 92% being singletons. Notes on the study in general: Donors skewed white British and female; clonal diversity was possibly underestimated. The span of vaccine-associated CD4 TCRs extended across spike, with dominance at 160-218 and 743-854. Only a handful of AZD1222 recipients, more than five in all, had baseline seropositivity. Recipients of two AZD1222 doses showed rising Spike-specific TCR breadth and depth.

Trimming removed 3 bases from V and 7 bases from J, with 9 bases in between. Germline V lookup: CDR1 LGHDT, CDR2 YNNKEL (reference sequence). The CDR3 runs 13 residues. The chain joins TRBV3-1 (or the pseudogene TRBV3-2) to TRBJ1-4; possibly TRBD1 for D (5 bases). The receptor was isolated from an adult in good health. The specimen comprised peripheral blood, sampled on day 0 of AZD1222 vaccination. In DNA form, the CDR3 reads TGTGCCAGCAGCCATGATAGGGGTGAAAAACTGTTTTTT. It encodes CASSHDRGEKLFF.